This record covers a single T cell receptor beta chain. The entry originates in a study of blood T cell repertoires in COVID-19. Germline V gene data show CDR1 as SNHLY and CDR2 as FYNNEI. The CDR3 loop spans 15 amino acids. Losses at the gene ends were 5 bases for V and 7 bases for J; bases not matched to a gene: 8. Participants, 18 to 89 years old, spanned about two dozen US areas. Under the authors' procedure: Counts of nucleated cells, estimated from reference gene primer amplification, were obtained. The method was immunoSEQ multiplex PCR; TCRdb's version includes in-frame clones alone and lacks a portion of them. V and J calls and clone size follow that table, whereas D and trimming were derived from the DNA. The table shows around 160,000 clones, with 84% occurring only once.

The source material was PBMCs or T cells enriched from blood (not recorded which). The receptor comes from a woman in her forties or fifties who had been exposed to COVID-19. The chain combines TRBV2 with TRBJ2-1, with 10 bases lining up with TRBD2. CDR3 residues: CASSIIGTSENEQFF. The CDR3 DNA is TGTGCCAGCAGTATCATAGGGACTAGCGAGAATGAGCAGTTCTTC.